Each of the 24 T cell receptor beta chains below was sequenced from the same sample in a study of shared clonotypes between healthy human individuals (dated by TCRdb to about 2020). The library was obtained by the immunoSEQ multiplex PCR assay. In its TCRdb copy, this immuneACCESS table keeps in-frame sequences only and misses some clones. Where compared with another copy, unresolved V genes explain less than half of these, and the others have no known cause. This sample gives about 560,000 clones in total; roughly 79% of them show up just once. More than 10% of the sample lies in the top ten. Sequencing was performed on PBMCs. The receptors stem from a woman aged 35 to 49 in good health. Some clones in this sample may be carry-over from other donors' samples.

This clone was seen only a few times. The chain joins TRBV30 to TRBJ1-1; 9 bases match TRBD1. V lost 5 bases, J lost 7 bases, and 5 bases stayed unmatched. The CDR3 length is 12 residues. The germline V gene encodes CDR1 GTSNPN and CDR2 SVGIG (reference sequence). This CDR3 is CAWHRGPVEAFF. CDR3 nucleotide sequence: TGTGCCTGGCACAGGGGGCCAGTTGAAGCTTTCTTT.

The chain recombines TRBV25-1 with TRBJ2-7; D unresolved. CDR1 and CDR2 from the germline V gene are MGHDK and SYGVNS. This CDR3 spans 15 amino acids. V gave up 5 bases and J gave up 3 bases, with 17 bases separating them. The CDR3 protein is CASSYTKVGIYEQYF. CDR3 DNA sequence: TGTGCCAGCAGTTATACGAAGGTGGGGATCTACGAGCAGTACTTC.

This chain joins TRBV28 and TRBJ1-1; TRBD1 might be the D (6 bases). The CDR3 has 15 residues. In germline, CDR1 is MDHEN, CDR2 SYDVKM. V was trimmed by 5 bases and J by 7 bases, leaving 20 bases between them. CDR3 bases: TGTGCCAGCAGTCCTGTATCAGGGGTCCCAGGTGAAGCTTTCTTT. Translation: CASSPVSGVPGEAFF.

This chain links TRBV6-6 with TRBJ1-2, with TRBD1 matching over 9 bases. There are 15 residues in the CDR3. Germline loops: CDR1 MNHNY, CDR2 SVGAGI (reference sequence). J lost 7 bases, V lost 0 bases, and 6 bases had no gene match. The DNA for the CDR3 is TGTGCCAGCAGTTACTCTGGGACAGGGTCCTCTGGCTACACCTTC. Residues: CASSYSGTGSSGYTF.

V usage is TRBV27 and J usage is TRBJ2-2, with a weak D call TRBD2 (6 bases). Germline-derived CDR1 and CDR2 are MNHEY and SMNVEV (reference sequence). Trimming shortened V by 3 bases and J by 7 bases, and 12 bases separated the two germline ends. The CDR3 has 14 amino acids. The CDR3 DNA sequence: TGTGCCAGCAGTTTTCGGGGGATGGGCGGGGAGCTGTTTTTT. Translating gives CASSFRGMGGELFF.

V usage is TRBV15 and J usage is TRBJ1-1; D is uncertain. The germline gives CDR1 LNHNV, CDR2 YYDKDF (reference sequence). The CDR3 length is 13 residues. The V gene lost 0 bases and the J gene lost 2 bases, with 4 bases spanning the gap. Written as DNA, the CDR3 is TGTGCCACCAGCAGAGAAACAAACACTGAAGCTTTCTTT. Translation gives CATSRETNTEAFF.

In regard to this clone: Other DNA sequences in the sample encode the same CDR3. The chain carries TRBV19 and TRBJ1-2; 7 nucleotides agree with TRBD1. CDR3 size: 15 residues. After removal of 1 base from V and 4 bases from J, the junction contained 6 bases not matched to a gene. Per germline, CDR1 LNHDA and CDR2 SQIVND (reference sequence). CDR3 in amino acids: CASSIGTGDGYGYTF. DNA of the CDR3: TGTGCCAGTAGTATAGGAACAGGGGATGGCTATGGCTACACCTTC.

This chain connects TRBV28 to TRBJ1-2, with TRBD1 as a possible D gene (5 bases). The CDR3 sequence is 13 residues long. Trimming left V 3 bases short and J 5 bases short, with 10 bases between. Germline V gene sequence: CDR1 MDHEN, CDR2 SYDVKM. In DNA, the CDR3 is TGTGCCAGCAGTTTGGCAGGGAATTATGGCTACACCTTC. Protein: CASSLAGNYGYTF.

The rearrangement links TRBV6-6 to TRBJ2-5; unclear D gene. The CDR3 runs 11 residues. The V end lost 6 bases, the J end lost 2 bases, and 4 bases lay between the germline ends. Germline lookup yields CDR1 MNHNY and CDR2 SVGAGI (reference sequence). The CDR3 nucleotides are TGTGCCAGCAGAGAGCAAGAGACCCAGTACTTC. This encodes CASREQETQYF.

CDR3 DNA: TGTGCCAGCAGCTCTCGTCCCGGGAGTCTCGCCGGGGAGCTGTTTTTT. This encodes CASSSRPGSLAGELFF. This chain connects TRBV5-4 to TRBJ2-2, with D tentatively TRBD2 (6 bases). V was cut by 3 bases and J by 6 bases, with 18 bases left in between. CDR1 is SGHNT and CDR2 is YYREEE in the germline V gene (reference sequence). CDR3 length equals 16 residues.

The rearrangement links TRBV28 to TRBJ1-5; D ambiguous. Trimming removed 4 bases from V and 2 bases from J, with 12 bases in between. The CDR3 extends over 15 amino acids. The germline V gene has CDR1 MDHEN and CDR2 SYDVKM. CDR3 coding DNA: TGTGCCAGCAGTTCACCGGGGTCGGGCAATCAGCCCCAGCATTTT. It codes for CASSSPGSGNQPQHF.

This clone was detected once. At one end the junction does not follow the germline gene, possibly because of a read error. This chain joins TRBV11-2 and TRBJ2-1; no firm D call. The CDR3 has 12 amino acids. Germline CDR1 is SGHAT and CDR2 is FQNNGV. CDR3 nucleotide sequence: TGTGCCAGCAGCTTTGACCACAATGGGCAGTTCTTC. Translation: CASSFDHNGQFF. Full variable domain (remainder filled in from reference TRBV11-2 and TRBJ2-1): EAGVAQSPRYKIIEKRQSVAFWCNPISGHATLYWYQQILGQGPKLLIQFQNNGVVDDSQLPKDRFSAERLKGVDSTLKIQPAKLEDSAVYLCASSFDHNGQFFGPGTRLTVL.

The table lists this clone with a count of one. The chain is built from TRBV28 and TRBJ1-2; no reliable D call. Trimming left V 6 bases short and J 4 bases short, with 18 bases between. CDR1 and CDR2 from the germline V gene are MDHEN and SYDVKM. This CDR3 is 15 amino acids long. The CDR3 spells CASRPSLADSYGYTF. In DNA, the CDR3 is TGTGCCAGCAGACCCTCCCTCGCGGATTCCTATGGCTACACCTTC.

This clone has a handful of counts. This chain joins TRBV10-3 and TRBJ1-2; TRBD1 matches 8 bases. CDR3 length: 14 residues. V lost 0 bases, J lost 8 bases, and 5 bases stayed unmatched. Per the germline V gene, CDR1 is ENHRY and CDR2 is SYGVKD. Written as DNA, the CDR3 is TGTGCCATCAGTGAGTCGCAGGGGGCTGGAGGCTACACCTTC. Protein sequence: CAISESQGAGGYTF.

This clone has more than one count but fewer than ten. Compared with germline, one end of the junction differs, possibly owing to a read error. The chain recombines TRBV11-2 with TRBJ2-7; D possibly uses TRBD1 or TRBD2 (5 bases each). Germline CDR1 is SGHAT and CDR2 is FQNNGV. CDR3 size: 13 residues. In DNA form, the CDR3 reads TGTGCCAGCAGCTTAGGGGGAGACAGTGGCTTTAGCTTC. Encoded protein: CASSLGGDSGFSF.

The chain uses TRBV28 and TRBJ2-7, with 11 bases that match TRBD2. The CDR3 runs 15 residues. Trimming took 7 bases from V and 3 from J; bases not matched to a gene: 8. Looked up from germline, CDR1 is MDHEN and CDR2 is SYDVKM. The CDR3 sequence is CASNYGLAGLYEQYF. DNA for the CDR3: TGTGCCAGCAATTACGGACTAGCGGGCCTCTACGAGCAGTACTTC. Looking up the rest from reference TRBV28 and TRBJ2-7 gives the full variable domain: DVKVTQSSRYLVKRTGEKVFLECVQDMDHENMFWYRQDPGLGLRLIYFSYDVKMKEKGDIPEGYSVSREKKERFSLILESASTNQTSMYLCASNYGLAGLYEQYFGPGTRLTVT.

The genes are TRBV11-2 and TRBJ1-4; a weak D match, TRBD1 (6 bases). Per the germline V gene, CDR1 is SGHAT and CDR2 is FQNNGV. The CDR3 loop spans 15 amino acids. V gave up 2 bases and J gave up 7 bases, with 14 bases separating them. The DNA of the CDR3 is TGTGCCAGCAGCTTAATCGGGGGGCGGGTTGAAAAACTGTTTTTT. The encoded protein is CASSLIGGRVEKLFF.

This clone was seen only once. This rearrangement joins TRBV7-8 to TRBJ1-5; D is perhaps TRBD1 (5 bases). The V and J ends lost 8 bases and 4 bases respectively, with 15 bases between them. Germline lookup yields CDR1 SGHVS and CDR2 FQNEAQ. The CDR3 has 14 residues. Here the CDR3 reads CASSDGQGNQPQHF. CDR3 nucleotides: TGTGCCAGCTCCGACGGGCAGGGTAATCAGCCCCAGCATTTT.

This chain links TRBV5-1 with TRBJ2-7, with unresolved D. The CDR3 is 14 residues long. Germline assignment: CDR1 SGHRS and CDR2 YFSETQ. Trimming pared 1 base from V and 6 bases from J, leaving 14 bases between. CDR3 nucleotides: TGCGCCAGCAGCTTGCAACCGGACCCGGGCGAGCAGTACTTC. Its translation: CASSLQPDPGEQYF.

This clone was seen more than once but under ten times. The CDR3 DNA is TGCAGCGTTGATCCGGGCTACACCTTC. This translates into CSVDPGYTF. The rearrangement joins TRBV29-1 to TRBJ1-2; the D is unclear. V lost 3 bases and J 8 bases, leaving 4 bases between the germline ends. This CDR3 has 9 amino acids. Looked up from germline, CDR1 is SQVTM and CDR2 is ANQGSEA. The full variable domain, completed using reference TRBV29-1 and TRBJ1-2, is SAVISQKPSRDICQRGTSLTIQCQVDSQVTMMFWYRQQPGQSLTLIATANQGSEATYESGFVIDKFPISRPNLTFSTLTVSNMSPEDSSIYLCSVDPGYTFGSGTRLTVV.

This clone has only one observation. The chain employs TRBV28 and TRBJ2-6; D remains unclear. CDR1 and CDR2 (germline): MDHEN, SYDVKM. V lost 8 bases and J lost 0, with 5 bases in between. The CDR3 sequence is 13 residues long. The CDR3 coding sequence is TGTGCCAGCTGCCTCTCTGGGGCCAACGTCCTGACTTTC. This sequence encodes CASCLSGANVLTF.

The CDR3 spells CASSYSETGAYEQYF. The CDR3 coding sequence is TGTGCCAGCAGTTACTCTGAGACAGGAGCCTACGAGCAGTACTTC. The chain has TRBV6-5 and TRBJ2-5; the D gene is possibly TRBD1 (6 bases). The J call may be mistaken, given a closer DNA end match to TRBJ2-7. The CDR3 loop spans 15 amino acids. Germline V gene lookup returns CDR1 MNHEY and CDR2 SVGAGI.

This clone has only a few counts. Within the sample, other DNA sequences also encode this same CDR3. J is TRBJ2-4 and V is TRBV18, with TRBD2 as a possible D gene (6 bases). Germline V gene sequence: CDR1 KGHSH, CDR2 LQKENI. V gave up 6 bases and J gave up 0 bases, with 12 bases separating them. CDR3 size: 15 residues. The CDR3 spells CASSNSGLAKNIQYF. In nucleotides, the CDR3 is TGTGCCAGCTCTAATAGCGGATTAGCCAAAAACATTCAGTACTTC.

CDR3 sequence (DNA): TGTGCCAGCAGTTTACCCCCGTTGCCTGAGCAGTTCTTC. It yields the protein CASSLPPLPEQFF. The V and J genes are TRBV28 and TRBJ2-1; no firm D call. Germline V gene data show CDR1 as MDHEN and CDR2 as SYDVKM. The CDR3 covers 13 residues. V was pared by 2 bases and J by 9 bases, with 11 bases between.